Listed below are T cell receptor beta chains from one sample, sequenced in a study of circulating CD8 cells and anti-PD-1 response in melanoma. TCRdb ran MiXCR on the reads and lists one entry per CDR3 protein. The sample holds a few hundred distinct CDR3 sequences, around 8.8% seen once. Material: CD8+ T cells from PBMCs, obtained at baseline or after one month of anti-PD-1 therapy (not recorded which). Receptors originate from a human donor with melanoma. Each CDR3 is given with its conserved first and last residue. The order of the fields is V gene, clone size, D gene, J gene, CDR3 DNA, CDR3 protein. The D gene is left open where the match is weak. Clone size, where shown, is once, few, many, or a class for clones that have expanded.

V gene: TRBV7-8; clone size: medium-sized; D gene: -; J gene: TRBJ2-7; CDR3 DNA: TGTGCCAGCAGCACAGTAGTCCTCTACGAGCAGTACTTC; CDR3 protein: CASSTVVLYEQYF
V gene: TRBV10-1; clone size: -; D gene: -; J gene: TRBJ2-4; CDR3 DNA: TGCGCCAGCATAAGGACCGCCGCCAAAAACATTCAGTACTTC; CDR3 protein: CASIRTAAKNIQYF
V gene: TRBV5-5; clone size: hyperexpanded; D gene: -; J gene: TRBJ2-3; CDR3 DNA: TGTGCCAGCAGCCCTTCCGGGGCCTTACCTAGCACAGATACGCAGTATTTT; CDR3 protein: CASSPSGALPSTDTQYF
V gene: TRBV4-1; clone size: large; D gene: -; J gene: TRBJ2-3; CDR3 DNA: TGCGCCAGCAGCCCGGAAAGCACAGATACGCAGTATTTT; CDR3 protein: CASSPESTDTQYF
V gene: TRBV9; clone size: large; D gene: TRBD2; J gene: TRBJ2-1; CDR3 DNA: TGTGCCAGCAGCGATGGACTAGCGGGCGGGCGTTCCTACAATGAGCAGTTCTTC; CDR3 protein: CASSDGLAGGRSYNEQFF
V gene: TRBV5-4; clone size: medium-sized; D gene: -; J gene: TRBJ2-5; CDR3 DNA: TGTGCCAGCAGCTTGGACAGCTCTCAAGAGACCCAGTACTTC; CDR3 protein: CASSLDSSQETQYF
V gene: TRBV27; clone size: large; D gene: TRBD1; J gene: TRBJ2-3; CDR3 DNA: TGTGCCAGCAGCTTCAGCCCCCTGGACAGGGAGTATTTT; CDR3 protein: CASSFSPLDREYF
V gene: TRBV19; clone size: large; D gene: -; J gene: TRBJ1-2; CDR3 DNA: TGTGCCAGTGGACTCGGGTGGTTATATGGCTACACCTTC; CDR3 protein: CASGLGWLYGYTF
V gene: TRBV6-6; clone size: large; D gene: -; J gene: TRBJ2-1; CDR3 DNA: TGTGCCAGCAGTTACTCGTCGGACGGATACAATGAGCAGTTCTTC; CDR3 protein: CASSYSSDGYNEQFF
V gene: TRBV12-3/TRBV12-4; clone size: once; D gene: TRBD1; J gene: TRBJ1-1; CDR3 DNA: TGTACCAGCAGGGGGACTGAAGCTTCCTTT; CDR3 protein: CTSRGTEASF
V gene: TRBV7-9; clone size: medium-sized; D gene: TRBD1; J gene: TRBJ1-1; CDR3 DNA: TGTGCCAGCAGCCCGACAGGGGGCGGCATGAACACTGAAGCTTTCTTT; CDR3 protein: CASSPTGGGMNTEAFF
V gene: TRBV11-2; clone size: few; D gene: -; J gene: TRBJ2-1; CDR3 DNA: TGTGCCAGCAGCTGGACGTCGGCGGGGGAGCAGTTCTTC; CDR3 protein: CASSWTSAGEQFF
V gene: TRBV4-3; clone size: large; D gene: -; J gene: TRBJ2-7; CDR3 DNA: TGCGCCAGCAGCCAAGAAGCCAGCGGTAGCTCCTACGAGCAGTACTTC; CDR3 protein: CASSQEASGSSYEQYF
V gene: TRBV29-1; clone size: large; D gene: -; J gene: TRBJ2-3; CDR3 DNA: TGCAGCGTTGACATGCCGAACACAGATACGCAGTATTTT; CDR3 protein: CSVDMPNTDTQYF
V gene: TRBV4-3; clone size: large; D gene: -; J gene: TRBJ2-7; CDR3 DNA: TGCGCCAGCAGCCCGAGGGGCAGTTCGAACGAGCAGTACTTC; CDR3 protein: CASSPRGSSNEQYF